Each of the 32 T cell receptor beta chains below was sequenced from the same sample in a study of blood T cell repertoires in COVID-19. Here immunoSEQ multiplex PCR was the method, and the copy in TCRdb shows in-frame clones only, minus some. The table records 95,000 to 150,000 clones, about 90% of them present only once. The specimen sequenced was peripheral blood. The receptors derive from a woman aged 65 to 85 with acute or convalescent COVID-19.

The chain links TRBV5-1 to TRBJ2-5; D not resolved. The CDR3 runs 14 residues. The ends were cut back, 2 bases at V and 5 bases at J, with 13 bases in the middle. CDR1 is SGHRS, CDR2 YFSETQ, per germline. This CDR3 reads CASSFTGTRETQYF. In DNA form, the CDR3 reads TGCGCCAGCAGCTTCACCGGTACGAGGGAGACCCAGTACTTC. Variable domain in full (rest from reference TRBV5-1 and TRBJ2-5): KAGVTQTPRYLIKTRGQQVTLSCSPISGHRSVSWYQQTPGQGLQFLFEYFSETQRNKGNFPGRFSGRQFSNSRSEMNVSTLELGDSALYLCASSFTGTRETQYFGPGTRLLVL.

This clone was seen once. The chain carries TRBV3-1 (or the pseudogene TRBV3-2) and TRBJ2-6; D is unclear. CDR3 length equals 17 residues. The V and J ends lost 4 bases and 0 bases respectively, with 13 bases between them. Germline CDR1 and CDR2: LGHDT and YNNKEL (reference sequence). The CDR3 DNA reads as TGTGCCAGCAGCCCCCTGGTCAAAGCCTCTGGGGCCAACGTCCTGACTTTC. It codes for CASSPLVKASGANVLTF.

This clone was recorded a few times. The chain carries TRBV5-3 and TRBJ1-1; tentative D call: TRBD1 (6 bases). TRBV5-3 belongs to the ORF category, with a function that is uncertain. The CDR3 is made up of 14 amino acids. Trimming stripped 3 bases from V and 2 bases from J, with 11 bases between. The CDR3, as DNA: TGTGCCAGAAGCTCCGACAGGCTCAACACTGAAGCTTTCTTT. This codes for CARSSDRLNTEAFF.

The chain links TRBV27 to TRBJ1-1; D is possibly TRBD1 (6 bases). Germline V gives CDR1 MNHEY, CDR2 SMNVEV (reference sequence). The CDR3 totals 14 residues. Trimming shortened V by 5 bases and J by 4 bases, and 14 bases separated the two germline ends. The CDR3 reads CASSPLRGGTEAFF. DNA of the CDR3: TGTGCCAGCAGTCCCTTGAGGGGGGGCACTGAAGCTTTCTTT.

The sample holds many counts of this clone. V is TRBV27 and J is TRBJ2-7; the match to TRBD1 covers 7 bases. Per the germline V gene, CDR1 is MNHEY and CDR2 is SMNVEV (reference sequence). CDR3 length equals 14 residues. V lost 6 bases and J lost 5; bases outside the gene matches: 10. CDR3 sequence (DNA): TGTGCCAGCAGGCTACAGGGGTTCGGGGACGAGCAGTACTTC. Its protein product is CASRLQGFGDEQYF.

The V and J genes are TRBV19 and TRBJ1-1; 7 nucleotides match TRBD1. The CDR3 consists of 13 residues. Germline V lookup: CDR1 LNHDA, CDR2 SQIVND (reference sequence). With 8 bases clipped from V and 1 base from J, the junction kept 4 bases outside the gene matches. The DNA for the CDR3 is TGTGCCAGTTCGCACAGGGGGAACACTGAAGCTTTCTTT. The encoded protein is CASSHRGNTEAFF.

The CDR3 nucleotides read TGTGCCAGCAGTTCGACAGGGCCGGCAGATACGCAGTATTTT. Translation gives CASSSTGPADTQYF. This chain links TRBV6-1 with TRBJ2-3, with 7 positions matching TRBD1. CDR1 and CDR2 (germline): MNHNS, SASEGT. Trimming at V came to 5 bases and at J to 4 bases, leaving 6 bases not matched to a gene. The CDR3 has 14 residues.

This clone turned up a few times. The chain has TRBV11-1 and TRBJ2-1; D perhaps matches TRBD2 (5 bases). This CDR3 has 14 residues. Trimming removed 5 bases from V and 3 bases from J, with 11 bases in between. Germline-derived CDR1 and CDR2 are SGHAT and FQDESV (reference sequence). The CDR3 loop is CASSERGYYNEQFF. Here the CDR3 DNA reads TGTGCCAGCAGCGAAAGAGGGTACTACAATGAGCAGTTCTTC.

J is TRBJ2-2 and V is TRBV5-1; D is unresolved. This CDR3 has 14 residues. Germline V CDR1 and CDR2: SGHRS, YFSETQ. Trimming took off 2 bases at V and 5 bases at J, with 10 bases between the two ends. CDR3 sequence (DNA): TGCGCCAGCAGCTTTCAGGTCGCGACCGGGGAGCTGTTTTTT. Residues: CASSFQVATGELFF.

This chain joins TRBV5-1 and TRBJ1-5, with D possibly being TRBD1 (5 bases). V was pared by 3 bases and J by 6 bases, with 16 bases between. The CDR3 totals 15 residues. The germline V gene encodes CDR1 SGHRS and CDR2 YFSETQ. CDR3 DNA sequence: TGCGCCAGCAGCTCGACGGGGGAAGAGGGTCAGCCCCAGCATTTT. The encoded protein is CASSSTGEEGQPQHF.

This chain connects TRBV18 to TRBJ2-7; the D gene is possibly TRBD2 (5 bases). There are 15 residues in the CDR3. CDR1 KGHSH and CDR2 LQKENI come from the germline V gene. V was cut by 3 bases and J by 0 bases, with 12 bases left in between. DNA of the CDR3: TGTGCCAGCTCACCGTTCGGGGAGAACTCCTACGAGCAGTACTTC. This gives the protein CASSPFGENSYEQYF.

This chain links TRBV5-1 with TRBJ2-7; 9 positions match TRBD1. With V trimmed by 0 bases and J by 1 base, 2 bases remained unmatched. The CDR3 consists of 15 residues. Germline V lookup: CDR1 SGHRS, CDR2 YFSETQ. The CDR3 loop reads CASSLVTGGSYEQYF. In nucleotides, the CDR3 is TGCGCCAGCAGCTTGGTGACAGGGGGTTCCTACGAGCAGTACTTC.

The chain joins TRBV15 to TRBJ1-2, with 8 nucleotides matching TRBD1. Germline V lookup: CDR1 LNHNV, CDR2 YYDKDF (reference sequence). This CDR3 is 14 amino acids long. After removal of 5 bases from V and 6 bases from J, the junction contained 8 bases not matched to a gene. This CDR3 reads CATSFDRGVNGYTF. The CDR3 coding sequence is TGTGCCACCAGCTTCGACAGGGGCGTCAATGGCTACACCTTC. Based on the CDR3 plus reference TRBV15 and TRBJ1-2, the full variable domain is DAMVIQNPRYQVTQFGKPVTLSCSQTLNHNVMYWYQQKSSQAPKLLFHYYDKDFNNEADTPDNFQSRRPNTSFCFLDIRSPGLGDTAMYLCATSFDRGVNGYTFGSGTRLTVV.

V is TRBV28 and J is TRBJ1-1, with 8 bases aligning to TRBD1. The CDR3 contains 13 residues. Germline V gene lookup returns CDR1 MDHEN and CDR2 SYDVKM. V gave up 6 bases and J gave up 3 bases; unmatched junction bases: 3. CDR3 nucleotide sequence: TGTGCCAGCAGGCCGGGACAGGACACTGAAGCTTTCTTT. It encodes CASRPGQDTEAFF.

The CDR3 coding sequence is TGTGCCAGCAGTTACCATGGGACAGGTGCCTACGAGCAGTACTTC. Translation: CASSYHGTGAYEQYF. This chain uses TRBV6-5 with TRBJ2-7; 8 bases map to TRBD1. CDR3 length: 15 residues. Germline CDR1 reads MNHEY; CDR2 reads SVGAGI. J gave up 2 bases and V 2 bases, and 5 bases lay outside the gene matches.

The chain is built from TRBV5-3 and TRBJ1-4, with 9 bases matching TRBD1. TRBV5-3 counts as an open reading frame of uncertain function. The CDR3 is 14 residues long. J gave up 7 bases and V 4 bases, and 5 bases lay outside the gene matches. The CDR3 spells CARSTGTGCEKLFF. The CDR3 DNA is TGTGCCAGAAGCACAGGGACAGGGTGTGAAAAACTGTTTTTT.

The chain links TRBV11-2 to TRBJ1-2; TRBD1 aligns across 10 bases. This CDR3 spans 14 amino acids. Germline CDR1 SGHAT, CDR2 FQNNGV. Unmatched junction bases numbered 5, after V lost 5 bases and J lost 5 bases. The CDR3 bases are TGTGCCAGCAGCCCCGGGACAGGGGATTATGGCTACACCTTC. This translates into CASSPGTGDYGYTF.

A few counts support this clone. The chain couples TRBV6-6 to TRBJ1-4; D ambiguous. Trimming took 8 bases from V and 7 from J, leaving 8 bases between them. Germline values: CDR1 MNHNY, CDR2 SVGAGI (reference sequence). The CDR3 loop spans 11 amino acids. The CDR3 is CASVNGEKLFF. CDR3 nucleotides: TGTGCCAGCGTCAACGGTGAAAAACTGTTTTTT.

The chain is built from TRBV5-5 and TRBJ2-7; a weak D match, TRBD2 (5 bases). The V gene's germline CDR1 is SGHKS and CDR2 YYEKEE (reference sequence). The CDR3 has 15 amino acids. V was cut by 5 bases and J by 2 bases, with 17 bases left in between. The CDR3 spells CASRALGRLTYEQYF. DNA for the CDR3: TGTGCCAGCAGGGCCTTAGGCAGACTAACCTACGAGCAGTACTTC.

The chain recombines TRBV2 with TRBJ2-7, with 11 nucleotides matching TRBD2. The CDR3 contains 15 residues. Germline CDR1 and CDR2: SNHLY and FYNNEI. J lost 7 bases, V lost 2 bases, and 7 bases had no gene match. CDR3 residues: CASSESLAGGLEQYF. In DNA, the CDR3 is TGTGCCAGCAGTGAAAGTCTAGCGGGGGGTCTGGAGCAGTACTTC.

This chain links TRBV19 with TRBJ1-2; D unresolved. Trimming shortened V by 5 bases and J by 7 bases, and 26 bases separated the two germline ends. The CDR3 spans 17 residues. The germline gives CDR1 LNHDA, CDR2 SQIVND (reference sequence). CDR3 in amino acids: CASSPVRGPDFRGGYTF. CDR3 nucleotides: TGTGCCAGTAGTCCCGTCCGAGGGCCTGACTTCCGCGGTGGCTACACCTTC. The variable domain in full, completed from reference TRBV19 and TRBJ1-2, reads DGGITQSPKYLFRKEGQNVTLSCEQNLNHDAMYWYRQDPGQGLRLIYYSQIVNDFQKGDIAEGYSVSREKKESFPLTVTSAQKNPTAFYLCASSPVRGPDFRGGYTFGSGTRLTVV.

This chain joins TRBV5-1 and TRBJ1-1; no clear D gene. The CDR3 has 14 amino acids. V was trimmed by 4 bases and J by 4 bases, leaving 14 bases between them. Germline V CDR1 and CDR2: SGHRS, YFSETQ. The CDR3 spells CASSRTASPTEAFF. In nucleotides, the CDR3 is TGCGCCAGCAGCCGGACTGCTTCCCCCACTGAAGCTTTCTTT.

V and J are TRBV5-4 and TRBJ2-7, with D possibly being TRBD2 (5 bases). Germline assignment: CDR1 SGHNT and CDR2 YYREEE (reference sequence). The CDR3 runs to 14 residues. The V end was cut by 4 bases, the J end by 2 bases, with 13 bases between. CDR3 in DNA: TGTGCCAGCAGCCCTATGGGGAGAACCTACGAGCAGTACTTC. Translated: CASSPMGRTYEQYF.

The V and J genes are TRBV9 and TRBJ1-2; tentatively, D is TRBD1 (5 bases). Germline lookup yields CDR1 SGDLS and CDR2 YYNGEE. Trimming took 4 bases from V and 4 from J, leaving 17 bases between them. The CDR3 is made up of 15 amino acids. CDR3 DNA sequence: TGTGCCAGCAGCTTGTCTGTGGGGCTTGGCTATGGCTACACCTTC. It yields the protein CASSLSVGLGYGYTF. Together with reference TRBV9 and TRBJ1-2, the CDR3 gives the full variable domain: DSGVTQTPKHLITATGQRVTLRCSPRSGDLSVYWYQQSLDQGLQFLIQYYNGEERAKGNILERFSAQQFPDLHSELNLSSLELGDSALYFCASSLSVGLGYGYTFGSGTRLTVV.

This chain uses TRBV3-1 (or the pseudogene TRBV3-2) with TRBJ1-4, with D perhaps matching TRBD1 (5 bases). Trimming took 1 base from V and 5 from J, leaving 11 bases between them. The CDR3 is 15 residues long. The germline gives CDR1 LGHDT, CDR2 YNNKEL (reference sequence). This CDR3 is CASSQAGGLNEKLFF. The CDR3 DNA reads TGTGCCAGCAGCCAAGCCGGGGGACTGAATGAAAAACTGTTTTTT.

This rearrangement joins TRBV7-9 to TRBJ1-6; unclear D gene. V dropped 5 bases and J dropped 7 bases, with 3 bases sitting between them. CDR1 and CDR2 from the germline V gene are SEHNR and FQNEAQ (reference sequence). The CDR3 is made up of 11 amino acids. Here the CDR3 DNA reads TGTGCCAGCAGCCTCAATTCACCCCTCCACTTT. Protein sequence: CASSLNSPLHF.

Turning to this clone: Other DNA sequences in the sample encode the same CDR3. Written as DNA, the CDR3 is TGTGCCAGCAGCGACAGGGTAGGCAATCAGCCCCAGCATTTT. It yields the protein CASSDRVGNQPQHF. This sequence joins TRBV2 and TRBJ1-5; 7 bases fit TRBD1. This CDR3 has 14 residues. Looked up from germline, CDR1 is SNHLY and CDR2 is FYNNEI. J was trimmed by 2 bases and V by 6 bases; bases with no gene match: 4.

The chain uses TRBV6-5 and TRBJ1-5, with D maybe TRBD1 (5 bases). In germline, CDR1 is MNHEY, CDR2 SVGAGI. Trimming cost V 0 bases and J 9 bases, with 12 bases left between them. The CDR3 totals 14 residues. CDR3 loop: CASSYSVSGGPQHF. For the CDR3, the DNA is TGTGCCAGCAGTTACTCGGTCTCCGGGGGGCCCCAGCATTTT.

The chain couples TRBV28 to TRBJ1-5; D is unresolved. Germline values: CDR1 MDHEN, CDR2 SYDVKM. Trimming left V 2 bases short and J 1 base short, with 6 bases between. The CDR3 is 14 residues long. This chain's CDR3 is CASSLPRSNQPQHF. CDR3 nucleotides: TGTGCCAGCAGTTTACCACGGAGCAATCAGCCCCAGCATTTT.

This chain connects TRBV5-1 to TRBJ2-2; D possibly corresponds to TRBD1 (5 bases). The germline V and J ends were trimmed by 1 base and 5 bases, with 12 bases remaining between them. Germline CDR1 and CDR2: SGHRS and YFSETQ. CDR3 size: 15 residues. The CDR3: CASSLSQGGTGELFF. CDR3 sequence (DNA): TGCGCCAGCAGCTTGAGCCAGGGTGGGACCGGGGAGCTGTTTTTT.

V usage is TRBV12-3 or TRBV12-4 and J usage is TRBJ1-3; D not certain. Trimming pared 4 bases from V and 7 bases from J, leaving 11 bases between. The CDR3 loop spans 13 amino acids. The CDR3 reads CASSYRVRNTIYF. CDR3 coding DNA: TGTGCCAGCAGTTACCGGGTTCGGAACACCATATATTTT.

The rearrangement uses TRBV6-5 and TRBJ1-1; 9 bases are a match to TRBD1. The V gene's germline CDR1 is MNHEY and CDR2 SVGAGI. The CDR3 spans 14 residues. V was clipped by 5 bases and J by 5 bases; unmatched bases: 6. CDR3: CASSRDRARTEAFF. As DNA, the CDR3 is TGTGCCAGCAGTCGGGACAGGGCCAGGACTGAAGCTTTCTTT.